This passage covers 24 T cell receptor beta chains from one sample sequenced in a study of OX40 agonist ivuxolimab in advanced cancers. Clones were sequenced by immunoSEQ multiplex PCR, and TCRdb holds only the in-frame ones, with some missing. The table includes 15,000 to 20,000 clones, around 79% detected once. Sample: CD4+ or CD8+ T cells sorted from blood, taken in a trial of the OX40 agonist ivuxolimab. These receptors were collected from an adult with an advanced solid tumor such as melanoma, head and neck, liver or kidney cancer.

The chain combines TRBV29-1 with TRBJ2-1; 8 bases fit TRBD2. The germline CDR1 and CDR2 sequences are SQVTM and ANQGSEA. Trimming took 0 bases from V and 0 from J; bases not matched to a gene: 7. This CDR3 has 17 residues. The CDR3 protein is CSVEDPGLAGSYNEQFF. The CDR3 DNA sequence: TGCAGCGTTGAAGATCCCGGGCTAGCGGGCTCCTACAATGAGCAGTTCTTC.

This chain links TRBV9 with TRBJ1-2; 9 bases map to TRBD1. The CDR3 has 16 amino acids. Trimming removed 0 bases from V and 7 bases from J; junction bases left unmatched: 10. Germline V lookup: CDR1 SGDLS, CDR2 YYNGEE. CDR3 loop: CASSVGSRDREGGYTF. Here the CDR3 DNA reads TGTGCCAGCAGCGTAGGCTCCCGGGACAGGGAGGGTGGCTACACCTTC. Full variable domain (missing parts from reference TRBV9 and TRBJ1-2): DSGVTQTPKHLITATGQRVTLRCSPRSGDLSVYWYQQSLDQGLQFLIQYYNGEERAKGNILERFSAQQFPDLHSELNLSSLELGDSALYFCASSVGSRDREGGYTFGSGTRLTVV.

The chain couples TRBV19 to TRBJ2-7; no clear D gene. CDR1 LNHDA and CDR2 SQIVND come from the germline V gene (reference sequence). CDR3 size: 13 residues. Trimming took 2 bases from V and 2 from J, leaving 7 bases between them. The CDR3 DNA is TGTGCCAGTAGTATAAGTGGAGCCTACGAGCAGTACTTC. Translation: CASSISGAYEQYF. The whole variable domain, remainder taken from reference TRBV19 and TRBJ2-7, is DGGITQSPKYLFRKEGQNVTLSCEQNLNHDAMYWYRQDPGQGLRLIYYSQIVNDFQKGDIAEGYSVSREKKESFPLTVTSAQKNPTAFYLCASSISGAYEQYFGPGTRLTVT.

The chain combines TRBV29-1 with TRBJ1-2; no firm D call. V gave up 0 bases and J gave up 2 bases, with 4 bases separating them. This CDR3 spans 12 amino acids. CDR1 is SQVTM, CDR2 ANQGSEA, per germline. CDR3 residues: CSVEEGNYGYTF. The CDR3, as DNA: TGCAGCGTTGAAGAGGGGAACTATGGCTACACCTTC. The variable domain in full, with the rest retrieved from reference TRBV29-1 and TRBJ1-2, is SAVISQKPSRDICQRGTSLTIQCQVDSQVTMMFWYRQQPGQSLTLIATANQGSEATYESGFVIDKFPISRPNLTFSTLTVSNMSPEDSSIYLCSVEEGNYGYTFGSGTRLTVV.

The J gene is TRBJ2-7, the V gene TRBV6-6; the D is unclear. In germline, CDR1 is MNHNY, CDR2 SVGAGI (reference sequence). V lost 6 bases to trimming and J lost 8 bases, with 14 bases between them. There are 12 residues in the CDR3. The CDR3 DNA follows: TGTGCCAGCAGAAACGAAGTCAGTCAGCAGTACTTC. Amino acids: CASRNEVSQQYF.

This clone was seen a single time. The chain recombines TRBV6-5 with TRBJ2-7; TRBD2 is a possible D gene (6 bases). CDR1 and CDR2 from the germline V gene are MNHEY and SVGAGI. Deletions cut 5 bases from V and 2 bases from J, with 16 bases between. This CDR3 comprises 15 residues. The CDR3 nucleotides read TGTGCCAGCAGTCCCCCCGGAGGGCTCACCTACGAGCAGTACTTC. Translating gives CASSPPGGLTYEQYF.

The chain recombines TRBV9 with TRBJ1-2, with 8 bases fitting TRBD1. CDR3 length equals 19 residues. Trimming removed 2 bases from V and 2 bases from J; junction bases left unmatched: 17. CDR1 and CDR2 from the germline V gene are SGDLS and YYNGEE. Here the CDR3 DNA reads TGTGCCAGCAGCGTCGACTCCGGGACAGGAGGCTACGTCAACTATGGCTACACCTTC. This translates into CASSVDSGTGGYVNYGYTF.

V and J are TRBV4-1 and TRBJ1-4, with TRBD1 as a possible D gene (6 bases). Germline V gene data show CDR1 as MGHRA and CDR2 as YSYEKL. The CDR3 is made up of 16 amino acids. V was pared by 3 bases and J by 7 bases, with 18 bases between. DNA for the CDR3: TGCGCCAGCAGCCAGAACCCCGGGACATTAAGTGAAAAACTGTTTTTT. Encoded protein: CASSQNPGTLSEKLFF.

The chain combines TRBV29-1 with TRBJ2-1, with D unresolved. This CDR3 spans 12 amino acids. Trimming took 7 bases from V and 2 from J, leaving 9 bases between them. CDR1 is SQVTM, CDR2 ANQGSEA, per germline. The CDR3: CSAILPYNEQFF. CDR3 nucleotides: TGCAGCGCCATACTCCCCTACAATGAGCAGTTCTTC.

The V gene is TRBV6-5, the J gene TRBJ1-2; D unclear. V was pared by 0 bases and J by 6 bases, with 14 bases between. Germline loops: CDR1 MNHEY, CDR2 SVGAGI. The CDR3 spans 15 residues. This CDR3 is CASSYSIAPRDGYTF. Here the CDR3 DNA reads TGTGCCAGCAGTTACTCTATCGCTCCGAGGGATGGCTACACCTTC.

The chain joins TRBV4-3 to TRBJ2-2; 8 nucleotides line up with TRBD1. The germline V gene encodes CDR1 LGHNA and CDR2 YSLEER. There are 20 residues in the CDR3. V shed 0 bases, J shed 3 bases, and the junction held 15 bases outside the gene matches. CDR3 amino acids: CASSQDSPGQVLGDTGELFF. The CDR3 DNA sequence: TGCGCCAGCAGCCAAGATAGCCCGGGACAGGTCTTAGGAGACACCGGGGAGCTGTTTTTT.

The chain's CDR3 is CASSRITVGNTEAFF. The CDR3, as DNA: TGTGCCAGCAGCCGAATAACAGTCGGTAACACTGAAGCTTTCTTT. The rearrangement joins TRBV11-1 to TRBJ1-1; no firm D call. V lost 5 bases and J lost 2, with 15 bases in between. The CDR3 contains 15 residues. Germline V CDR1 and CDR2: SGHAT, FQDESV (reference sequence).

CDR3 sequence (DNA): TGTGCCAGCAGCTTACAGGGAGGAGGGGATGGCTACACCTTC. Translated: CASSLQGGGDGYTF. This chain links TRBV6-5 with TRBJ1-2; D perhaps matches TRBD1 (6 bases). The CDR3 runs 14 residues. The V end was cut by 6 bases, the J end by 6 bases, with 17 bases between. Looked up from germline, CDR1 is MNHEY and CDR2 is SVGAGI.

The CDR3 spells CSVTGHVTSLGANVLTF. The CDR3 DNA reads TGCAGCGTTACAGGGCACGTTACTTCTCTGGGGGCCAACGTCCTGACTTTC. The chain carries TRBV29-1 and TRBJ2-6; possible D gene TRBD1, 6 bases. Looked up from germline, CDR1 is SQVTM and CDR2 is ANQGSEA. The CDR3 sequence is 17 residues long. Trimming pared 5 bases from V and 4 bases from J, leaving 21 bases between.

The J gene is TRBJ1-1, the V gene TRBV28; no clear D. Germline loops: CDR1 MDHEN, CDR2 SYDVKM. V lost 2 bases and J lost 1, with 8 bases in between. This CDR3 is built from 14 residues. The CDR3 bases are TGTGCCAGCAGTTTACCAGGAGGGAACACTGAAGCTTTCTTT. Its protein is CASSLPGGNTEAFF.

The V gene is TRBV2, the J gene TRBJ2-6; D might be TRBD1 or TRBD2, each matching 5 bases. Trimming removed 7 bases at V and 0 bases at J, with 19 bases between. The germline V gene has CDR1 SNHLY and CDR2 FYNNEI. This CDR3 contains 18 residues. This CDR3 reads CASISEGSGLSGANVLTF. Written as DNA, the CDR3 is TGTGCCAGCATCTCCGAGGGGAGCGGCCTCTCTGGGGCCAACGTCCTGACTTTC.

In this sample, this clone turned up a few times. The rearrangement uses TRBV6-1 and TRBJ1-2, with 7 bases fitting TRBD1. V lost 6 bases, J lost 2 bases, and 6 bases stayed unmatched. The CDR3 extends over 14 amino acids. The germline V gene has CDR1 MNHNS and CDR2 SASEGT. The CDR3 region is CASSYGQANYGYTF. The CDR3 nucleotides are TGTGCCAGCAGCTACGGACAGGCAAACTATGGCTACACCTTC.

The rearrangement uses TRBV9 and TRBJ2-2; TRBD2 matches at 7 bases. This CDR3 comprises 14 residues. Trimming at V came to 4 bases and at J to 6 bases, leaving 6 bases not matched to a gene. CDR1 and CDR2 (germline): SGDLS, YYNGEE. CDR3 nucleotides: TGTGCCAGCAGCTCCTTCCGGGGGGCCGGGGAGCTGTTTTTT. Translated, it gives CASSSFRGAGELFF.

The chain links TRBV29-1 to TRBJ2-1; D uncertain. The CDR3 is 14 residues long. The V gene's germline CDR1 is SQVTM and CDR2 ANQGSEA. Deletions cut 8 bases from V and 3 bases from J, with 17 bases between. The CDR3 loop is CSPEGVGSYNEQFF. DNA of the CDR3: TGCAGCCCCGAAGGTGTGGGCAGCTACAATGAGCAGTTCTTC.

The V gene is TRBV12-5, the J gene TRBJ1-4; 7 bases align to TRBD1. This CDR3 has 14 residues. Per germline, CDR1 LGHNT and CDR2 FRNRAP. Unmatched junction bases numbered 10, after V lost 7 bases and J lost 8 bases. For the CDR3, the DNA is TGTGCTAGTGCCGGAAACAGGGGAGAAGAAAAACTGTTTTTT. Amino acid sequence: CASAGNRGEEKLFF.

The CDR3, as DNA: TGCGCCAGCAGCCAAGGGACAGGGTTCTACGAGCAGTACTTC. It is translated as CASSQGTGFYEQYF. The rearrangement joins TRBV4-3 to TRBJ2-7, with 8 bases identical to TRBD1. V shed 1 base, J shed 3 bases, and the junction held 2 bases outside the gene matches. Germline V gene data show CDR1 as LGHNA and CDR2 as YSLEER. This CDR3 spans 14 amino acids.

The gene calls are TRBV7-2 and TRBJ2-1, with D possibly called TRBD1 or TRBD2 (6 bases each). The CDR3 loop spans 15 amino acids. Germline-derived CDR1 and CDR2 are SGHTA and FQGNSA. Trimming pared 6 bases from V and 8 bases from J, leaving 20 bases between. The CDR3 bases are TGTGCCAGCAGGCACCGGGAGCACAGGGTCGATGAGCAGTTCTTC. It yields the protein CASRHREHRVDEQFF.

The table lists this clone with a few counts. The chain combines TRBV18 with TRBJ1-1; possible D gene TRBD1, 6 bases. Looked up from germline, CDR1 is KGHSH and CDR2 is LQKENI. Trimming took 0 bases from V and 1 from J, leaving 6 bases between them. The CDR3 contains 14 residues. This CDR3 is CASSPPGGNTEAFF. For the CDR3, the DNA is TGTGCCAGCTCACCACCAGGGGGGAACACTGAAGCTTTCTTT.

The chain links TRBV7-9 to TRBJ1-1; D call uncertain. In germline, CDR1 is SEHNR, CDR2 FQNEAQ (reference sequence). This CDR3 spans 14 amino acids. The ends were cut back, 1 base at V and 0 bases at J, with 6 bases in the middle. This chain's CDR3 is CASSLETLNTEAFF. CDR3 nucleotides: TGTGCCAGCAGCTTAGAAACATTGAACACTGAAGCTTTCTTT. Complete variable domain (other parts from reference TRBV7-9 and TRBJ1-1): DTGVSQNPRHKITKRGQNVTFRCDPISEHNRLYWYRQTLGQGPEFLTYFQNEAQLEKSRLLSDRFSAERPKGSFSTLEIQRTEQGDSAMYLCASSLETLNTEAFFGQGTRLTVV.